This TCR beta chain came from a study of cytomegalovirus exposure and HLA in healthy donors. Primers: 60 Vbeta forward and 13 Jbeta reverse. Method: immunoSEQ multiplex PCR; TCRdb's copy keeps in-frame clones and lacks some. The data show fewer than 200,000 clones, around 75% seen once. V was pared by 5 bases and J by 5 bases, with 6 bases between. The CDR3 contains 12 residues. Germline assignment: CDR1 KGHSH and CDR2 LQKENI. The chain links TRBV18 to TRBJ2-2; D unclear. The clonotype was recovered from a female donor in good health and CMV-seronegative. Sequencing was done on a sample of PBMCs. The DNA for the CDR3 is TGTGCCAGCTCAGAGAGGACCGGGGAGCTGTTTTTT. Residues: CASSERTGELFF.